Listed here are 3 T cell receptor beta chains from one sample, sequenced in a study of blood T cells in healthy people across ages (dated by TCRdb to the mid-2010s). Library preparation was by 5' RACE. The instrument given in TCRdb is Illumina HiSeq 2500. A second PCR of roughly 7 to 11 cycles was performed with a sample-barcoded 5' primer and a J-beta primer mix. The raw public data were reprocessed by TCRdb itself: fastp quality trimming at Q25, MiXCR clonotype calling, in-frame beta chains only. Here each entry gathers all rows of one CDR3 protein and keeps the most common genes and DNA. The table for this sample lists approximately 820,000 distinct CDR3 sequences; 44% of them were counted only once. The ten largest clones add up to roughly 18% of the sample. Material for sequencing was blood. The receptors come from a man aged 60-69 years in good health.

The genes are TRBV19 and TRBJ2-1, with 8 bases lining up with TRBD2. This CDR3 comprises 16 residues. CDR1 is LNHDA, CDR2 SQIVND, per germline (reference sequence). Trimming removed 2 bases from V and 7 bases from J; junction bases left unmatched: 10. CDR3 region: CASSIFRRGALNEQFF. CDR3 nucleotides: TGTGCCAGTAGTATATTTCGGCGGGGGGCCCTTAATGAGCAGTTCTTC.

V gene TRBV20-1 combines with J gene TRBJ2-1; no clear D gene. The V end was cut by 0 bases, the J end by 6 bases, with 12 bases between. CDR3 length: 14 residues. Germline V gives CDR1 DFQATT, CDR2 SNEGSKA (reference sequence). CDR3 in amino acids: CSARDLRVFNEQFF. CDR3 in DNA: TGCAGTGCTAGAGATTTAAGGGTTTTCAATGAGCAGTTCTTC.

J is TRBJ2-7 and V is TRBV11-2, with D perhaps TRBD2 (6 bases). The germline V gene has CDR1 SGHAT and CDR2 FQNNGV. V lost 5 bases, J lost 2 bases, and 13 bases lay in between. There are 14 residues in the CDR3. CDR3 protein: CASSSGQFAYEQYF. In nucleotides, the CDR3 is TGTGCCAGCAGCAGCGGGCAGTTCGCCTACGAGCAGTACTTC.